This TCR beta chain was sequenced during a study of molecular identifiers for immune sequencing clone quantification. Study-wide points: Jurkat TCR RNA that was spiked in from one cell was reportedly detectable among approximately 900,000 naive cells. Clones above 20 RNA copies held over 97% of effector molecules, under 1% in naive cells.

TCRdb reprocessed the PCR reads via MiXCR and lists one record per CDR3 protein. The table lists over 600,000 distinct CDR3 sequences, about 20% of them singletons. The CDR3 consists of 18 residues. CDR1 SGHTA and CDR2 FQGNSA come from the germline V gene. Trimming cost V 3 bases and J 0 bases, with 15 bases left between them. This clonotype has just a few counts. The antigen is unknown. The chain uses TRBV7-2 and TRBJ2-6, with unresolved D. Sequenced: naive CD8+ T cells from blood, with Jurkat cell RNA spiked in. The subset is: FACS-sorted CD8+CD4-CCR7+CD45RA+ naive T cells. The sequence was obtained from a human donor in good health. Some libraries in this study had Jurkat cell RNA spiked in. For the CDR3, the DNA is TGTGCCAGCAGCTTGACACCGACGGAAGGCTCTGGGGCCAACGTCCTGACTTTC. Encoded protein: CASSLTPTEGSGANVLTF.